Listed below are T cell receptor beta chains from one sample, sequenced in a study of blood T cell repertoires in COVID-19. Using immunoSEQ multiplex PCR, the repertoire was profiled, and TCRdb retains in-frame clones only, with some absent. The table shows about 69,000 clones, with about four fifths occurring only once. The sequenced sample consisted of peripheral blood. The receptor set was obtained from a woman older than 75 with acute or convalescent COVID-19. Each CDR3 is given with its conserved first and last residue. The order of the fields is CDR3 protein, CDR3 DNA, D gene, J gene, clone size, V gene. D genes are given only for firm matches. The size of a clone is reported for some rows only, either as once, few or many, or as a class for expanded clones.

CASSLDRKTYEQYF TGTGCCAGCAGCCTGGACAGGAAGACCTACGAGCAGTACTTC TRBD1 TRBJ2-7 once TRBV7-8
CASSLEGGIYEQYF TGTGCCAGCAGCTTGGAGGGGGGGATCTACGAGCAGTACTTC . TRBJ2-7 few TRBV5-4
CAWSVSREKTQYF TGTGCCTGGAGTGTATCCAGGGAAAAGACCCAGTACTTC . TRBJ2-5 . TRBV30
CASSQGVLAGSHEQYF TGTGCCAGCAGCCAAGGAGTACTAGCGGGTTCCCACGAGCAGTACTTC TRBD2 TRBJ2-7 . TRBV4-2
CATSSRRSSNQPQHF TGTGCCACCAGCTCAAGAAGGAGTAGCAATCAGCCCCAGCATTTT . TRBJ1-5 . TRBV15
CASSSIDTGVGNGYTF TGTGCCAGCAGTTCCATAGATACAGGGGTGGGGAATGGCTACACCTTC TRBD1 TRBJ1-2 . TRBV28
CASSPVIGGIAKSYNEQFF TGCGCCAGCAGCCCGGTCATCGGGGGGATAGCGAAATCCTACAATGAGCAGTTCTTC TRBD2 TRBJ2-1 once TRBV4-1
CSVEFSGRTYEQYF TGCAGCGTTGAGTTTAGCGGGAGAACGTACGAGCAGTACTTC TRBD2 TRBJ2-7 . TRBV29-1
CASSWGQGAKVNTIYF TGTGCCAGCAGCTGGGGACAGGGGGCAAAAGTAAACACCATATATTTT TRBD1 TRBJ1-3 medium-sized TRBV7-9
CASKQGNSYEQYF TGTGCCAGTAAGCAGGGAAACTCCTACGAGCAGTACTTC . TRBJ2-7 . TRBV19